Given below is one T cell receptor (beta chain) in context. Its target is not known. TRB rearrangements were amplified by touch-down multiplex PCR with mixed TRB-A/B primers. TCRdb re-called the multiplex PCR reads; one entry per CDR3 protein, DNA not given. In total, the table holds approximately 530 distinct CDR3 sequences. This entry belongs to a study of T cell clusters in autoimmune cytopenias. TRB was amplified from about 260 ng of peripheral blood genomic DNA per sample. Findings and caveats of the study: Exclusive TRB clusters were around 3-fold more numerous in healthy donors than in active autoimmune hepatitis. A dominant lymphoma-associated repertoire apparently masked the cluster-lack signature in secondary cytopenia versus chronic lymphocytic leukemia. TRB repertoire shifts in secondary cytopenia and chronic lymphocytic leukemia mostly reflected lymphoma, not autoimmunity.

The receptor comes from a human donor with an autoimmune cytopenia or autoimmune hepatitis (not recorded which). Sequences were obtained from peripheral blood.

This CDR3 is CASSPRTSGGEQFF. The rearrangement uses TRBV7-9 and TRBJ2-1; no DNA is available, so the TRBD2 call from TCRdb remains unchecked. The CDR3 length is 14 residues. Germline loops: CDR1 SEHNR, CDR2 FQNEAQ (reference sequence).